This T cell receptor beta chain was captured in a study of T cell repertoires in cytomegalovirus infection (dated by TCRdb to between 2018 and 2021). For context, the study as a whole: The peptide stimulations were aimed at well-studied HLA-B-restricted epitopes as well as recently identified HLA-C-restricted CMV epitopes, whose presentation resists viral immunomodulation. Donor HLA type was relevant to the analysis, because carriage of CMV infection together with the matching HLA type was indicated by public TCR beta signatures.

The data were produced on an Illumina HiSeq 1500. TCRdb trimmed the raw reads at Q25, called clones with MiXCR and kept productive beta chains. Rows merge per CDR3 protein into single entries with the most common DNA and genes. Here the sample has approximately 300,000 distinct CDR3 sequences; roughly 25% occur a single time. Less than 15% of the sample belongs to the ten largest clones. This clonotype was seen at least ten times. This receptor's antigen is unknown. Base qualities are not provided; no much larger clone lies one nucleotide away. V loses 2 bases, J loses 6 bases, and the germline ends lie 20 bases apart. Including cysteine and phenylalanine, the CDR3 has 17 amino acids. Left in the record is the CDR3 DNA by itself, 51 bases read in frame from the first base. Reading the germline V gene gives CDR1 SGHTA and CDR2 FQGNSA. Explained via the paper, the treatment or condition label denotes: in vitro stimulation with specific CMV peptide epitopes to enrich CMV-specific T cells.

Paper-wide results and their limitations: In the ex vivo response, HLA-C-restricted CMV-specific TCR beta clonotypes were dominant, and in two of eight donors the single most frequent clonotype came from this HLA-C-restricted group. In both this cohort and an independent roughly 350-donor cohort, the cumulative frequency of public TCR beta family members distinguished carriers of CMV infection plus the relevant HLA type.

The source of this sequence is a human donor in good health (CMV status not recorded). Some clones in this sample may be carry-over from other donors' samples. The sequence is built from TRBV7-2 and TRBJ1-5; possibly the D gene is TRBD1, per 5 matching bases. Specimen: cultured PBMCs, collected from culture after CMV antigen stimulation. The nucleotide sequence reads TGTGCCAGCAGCTTAACCCTCCACCAGGGAGGGAGTCAGCCCCAGCATTTT. Translation gives CASSLTLHQGGSQPQHF.